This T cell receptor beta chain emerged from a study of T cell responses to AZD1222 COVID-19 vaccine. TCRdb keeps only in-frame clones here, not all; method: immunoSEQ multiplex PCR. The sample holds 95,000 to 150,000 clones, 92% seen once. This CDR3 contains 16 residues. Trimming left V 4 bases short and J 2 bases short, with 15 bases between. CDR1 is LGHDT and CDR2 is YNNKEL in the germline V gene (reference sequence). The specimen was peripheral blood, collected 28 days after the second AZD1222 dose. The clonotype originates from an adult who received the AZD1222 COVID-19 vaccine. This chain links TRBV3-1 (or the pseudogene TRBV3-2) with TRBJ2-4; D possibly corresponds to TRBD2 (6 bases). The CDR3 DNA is TGTGCCAGCAGCCCCCGGGGGTTCGGGTCCAAAAACATTCAGTACTTC. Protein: CASSPRGFGSKNIQYF.